This record looks at one TCR beta chain sequence and its context. Its antigen is not known. The CDR3 has 12 residues. V lost 8 bases and J 6 bases, leaving 14 bases between the germline ends. Germline V gene data show CDR1 as SGHNT and CDR2 as YYREEE (reference sequence). The sample originates from a study of graft-versus-host responses after intestinal transplantation. Study-level points and caveats: Graft-donor T cell macrochimerism coincided with high graft-versus-host to host-versus-graft clonal ratios in allografts.

The table came from immunoSEQ multiplex PCR; TCRdb's copy has only in-frame clones and leaves some out. The profile shows approximately 14,000 clones, under 70% of them singletons. Both intraepithelial and lamina propria lymphocytes were released by processing graft tissue. This sequence was found in a human patient who received an intestinal transplant, so some T cells may come from the graft donor. This rearrangement joins TRBV5-4 to TRBJ1-2; D might be TRBD1 (5 bases). The sample here was ileum tissue, taken around 770 days after intestinal transplantation. Here the CDR3 DNA reads TGTGCCAGGACGAGGGGACCCCATGGCTACACCTTC. Translating gives CARTRGPHGYTF.